This T cell receptor (beta chain) was sequenced during a study of T-cell reconstitution after alpha-beta-depleted transplantation in children. Regarding the study as a whole: Fresh T-cell production supplied most of the T-cell counts and diversity seen one year after transplant. Reportedly, alpha-beta T cells present about two months post-transplant originated from several hundred expanded clones of graft origin.

As it was prepared, the TCRbeta library received unique molecular identifiers. TCRdb reprocessed the PCR reads via MiXCR and lists one record per CDR3 protein. The table shows some 260,000 distinct CDR3 sequences, with 24% occurring only once. This clonotype was recorded a few times. Its antigen is unknown. Per germline, CDR1 ENHRY and CDR2 SYGVKD. The trim removed 3 bases at V and 7 bases at J, leaving 5 bases unmatched. This CDR3 comprises 16 residues. This material consisted of PBMCs, mostly from graft donor cells, taken 360 days after TCRalphabeta/CD19-depleted stem cell transplant. The origin of this receptor is a female patient between 2 and 15 years old who had a stem cell transplant for congenital amegakaryocytic thrombocytopenia, so the T cells may come from the graft donor. The chain joins TRBV10-3 to TRBJ2-2, with 13 positions matching TRBD2. The chain's CDR3 is CAISDPRTSGSGELFF. CDR3 DNA sequence: TGTGCCATCAGTGACCCAAGGACTAGCGGGAGCGGGGAGCTGTTTTTT.